Following are 13 T cell receptor beta chains from one sample sequenced in a study of blood T cell repertoires in COVID-19. Assay: immunoSEQ multiplex PCR; the TCRdb copy retains only in-frame clones and omits some. The data show 200,000 to 250,000 clones, around 90% seen once. The sequenced material came from PBMCs or T cells enriched from blood (not recorded which). The receptors shown here come from a woman aged 50 to 60 who had recovered from COVID-19.

This clone was observed a handful of times. CDR3 nucleotide sequence: TGTGCCAGCAGCTTAGGGACTCAAGCTTTCTTT. Protein: CASSLGTQAFF. The V call is TRBV5-6, the J call TRBJ1-1; D may be TRBD1 (5 bases). The germline V gene has CDR1 SGHDT and CDR2 YYEEEE. This CDR3 comprises 11 residues. Trimming took off 2 bases at V and 9 bases at J, with 8 bases between the two ends.

The chain employs TRBV5-5 and TRBJ2-7; TRBD2 agrees at 7 bases. This CDR3 has 15 residues. V was pared by 1 base and J by 3 bases, with 7 bases of the junction left unmatched. Germline CDR1 is SGHKS and CDR2 is YYEKEE (reference sequence). CDR3 protein: CASSLSRESVYEQYF. CDR3 coding DNA: TGTGCCAGCAGCTTGTCGCGGGAGTCAGTCTACGAGCAGTACTTC.

J is TRBJ2-1 and V is TRBV4-3, with D perhaps matching TRBD1 (6 bases). The CDR3 totals 14 residues. Germline loops: CDR1 LGHNA, CDR2 YSLEER. The V end was cut by 4 bases, the J end by 4 bases, with 11 bases between. CDR3 sequence (DNA): TGCGCCAGCAGCCCGAACAGGGCGTACAATGAGCAGTTCTTC. Protein sequence: CASSPNRAYNEQFF.

The rearrangement links TRBV28 to TRBJ1-2; no reliable D call. The V end lost 5 bases, the J end lost 5 bases, and 12 bases lay between the germline ends. CDR1 and CDR2 from the germline V gene are MDHEN and SYDVKM. CDR3 length: 13 residues. CDR3 DNA sequence: TGTGCCAGCAGTCCCCACACCGATTATGGCTACACCTTC. It encodes CASSPHTDYGYTF.

The chain employs TRBV2 and TRBJ2-5; TRBD2 aligns across 10 bases. Trimming cost V 5 bases and J 7 bases; bases outside gene matches: 4. The germline gives CDR1 SNHLY, CDR2 FYNNEI. The CDR3 is 13 residues long. Written as DNA, the CDR3 is TGTGCCAGCAGTACTAGCGGGGCCGGGACCCAGTACTTC. Protein sequence: CASSTSGAGTQYF. The full variable domain, in which reference TRBV2 and TRBJ2-5 provide the parts outside the CDR3, is EPEVTQTPSHQVTQMGQEVILRCVPISNHLYFYWYRQILGQKVEFLVSFYNNEISEKSEIFDDQFSVERPDGSNFTLKIRSTKLEDSAMYFCASSTSGAGTQYFGPGTRLLVL.

This chain uses TRBV29-1 with TRBJ2-4; maybe TRBD1 (5 bases). From germline, CDR1 is SQVTM and CDR2 ANQGSEA. Trimming removed 6 bases from V and 5 bases from J, with 14 bases in between. There are 13 residues in the CDR3. This CDR3 is CSVARGAENIQYF. DNA for the CDR3: TGCAGCGTGGCCCGTGGGGCGGAAAACATTCAGTACTTC.

The J gene is TRBJ1-5, the V gene TRBV7-2, with D maybe TRBD1 (5 bases). The V gene's germline CDR1 is SGHTA and CDR2 FQGNSA. The germline V and J ends were trimmed by 1 base and 6 bases, with 10 bases remaining between them. This CDR3 has 14 amino acids. The CDR3 DNA reads as TGTGCCAGCAGCTTAGACGGGGGGTTTCAGCCCCAGCATTTT. This codes for CASSLDGGFQPQHF.

This chain uses TRBV7-3 with TRBJ2-3; the match to TRBD2 covers 14 bases. This CDR3 is 16 amino acids long. The ends lost 4 bases at V and 4 bases at J; junction bases unmatched: 4. The germline V gene has CDR1 SGHTA and CDR2 FQGTGA. The CDR3: CASSSGTSGSADTQYF. In nucleotides, the CDR3 is TGTGCCAGCAGCTCCGGGACTAGCGGGAGTGCAGATACGCAGTATTTT.

This clone turned up a few times. CDR3 in amino acids: CASSSVSGEIRTRFVYEQYF. The CDR3 nucleotides are TGTGCCAGCAGTTCTGTGTCAGGGGAGATTCGTACTCGTTTTGTCTACGAGCAGTACTTC. The rearrangement uses TRBV28 and TRBJ2-7; tentative D call: TRBD1 (6 bases). The germline CDR1 and CDR2 sequences are MDHEN and SYDVKM. V gave up 4 bases and J gave up 3 bases, with 31 bases separating them. The CDR3 length is 20 residues.

The J gene is TRBJ1-4, the V gene TRBV9; 9 nucleotides agree with TRBD1. The length of the CDR3 is 14 residues. Per germline, CDR1 SGDLS and CDR2 YYNGEE. Trimming cost V 2 bases and J 6 bases; bases outside gene matches: 2. Written as DNA, the CDR3 is TGTGCCAGCAGCGTTAGACAGGGGGATGAAAAACTGTTTTTT. Amino acid sequence: CASSVRQGDEKLFF.

The chain carries TRBV27 and TRBJ2-5; tentatively, D is TRBD2 (6 bases). Germline V gene data show CDR1 as MNHEY and CDR2 as SMNVEV (reference sequence). Trimming took 3 bases from V and 2 from J, leaving 10 bases between them. CDR3 size: 14 residues. The CDR3 nucleotides read TGTGCCAGCAGTTTGGGTCTAGCGCAAGAGACCCAGTACTTC. Its protein product is CASSLGLAQETQYF.

This chain connects TRBV7-6 to TRBJ1-4; D unclear. The CDR3 is 14 amino acids. V was pared by 2 bases and J by 0 bases, with 4 bases between. Germline CDR1 is SGHVS and CDR2 is FNYEAQ. CDR3 in amino acids: CASSLQATNEKLFF. The CDR3 nucleotides are TGTGCCAGCAGCTTACAGGCAACTAATGAAAAACTGTTTTTT.

This sequence joins TRBV13 and TRBJ2-2, with 13 nucleotides matching TRBD2. This CDR3 spans 19 amino acids. Germline CDR1 reads PRHDT; CDR2 reads FYEKMQ (reference sequence). Unmatched junction bases numbered 5, after V lost 1 base and J lost 0 bases. CDR3 nucleotide sequence: TGTGCCAGCAGCTTAGTGGGACTAGCGGGATTTTCGAACACCGGGGAGCTGTTTTTT. Its protein product is CASSLVGLAGFSNTGELFF.